These T cell receptor beta chains were read from a single sample in a study of T-cell memory formation after mild COVID-19. MiXCR was run by TCRdb on the 5' RACE reads, yielding one entry per CDR3 protein. The sample has fewer than 450,000 distinct CDR3 sequences, roughly 26% seen once. Material for sequencing was PBMCs or a T cell subset sorted from them (not recorded which). The receptor source for this set is an adult woman who had mild COVID-19 (a few samples of this study predate the infection). Cell type and time point are not known. CDR3s leave out the opening cysteine and the closing phenylalanine or tryptophan. The listing skips clone size in some rows; elsewhere it reads once, few, many or a size class.

size	J	V	CDR3
few	TRBJ2-1	TRBV12-3/TRBV12-4	ASSLTRKGFIRRNEQF
-	TRBJ2-3	TRBV9	ASSGFSGGTTDTQY
few	TRBJ1-1	TRBV4-1	ASSLSGQGFTEAF
-	TRBJ2-2	TRBV12-3/TRBV12-4	ASSLEGQGNTGELF
once	TRBJ1-2	TRBV19	ASSILPGQYGYT
few	TRBJ2-1	TRBV7-9	ASSLTSRYNEQF
-	TRBJ1-2	TRBV12-3/TRBV12-4	ASSFGARVSPYGYT
-	TRBJ1-6	TRBV6-5	ASSYSQLNSPLH
-	TRBJ2-3	TRBV7-6	ASSHVAGGFTDTQY
-	TRBJ1-1	TRBV4-3	ASSQGQRGVPEAF
few	TRBJ1-6	TRBV4-2	ASSQEEAIQGSPLH
-	TRBJ1-4	TRBV12-3/TRBV12-4	ASSGYEKLF
few	TRBJ2-4	TRBV11-2	ASSWGNGDIQY
few	TRBJ2-6	TRBV18	ASSPTLSGANVLT
few	TRBJ1-5	TRBV7-2	ASSLGAAQPQH
few	TRBJ1-5	TRBV24-1	ATSEGYRVGQPQH
few	TRBJ1-5	TRBV6-2/TRBV6-3	ASSYFGGGPYQPQH
-	TRBJ2-3	TRBV6-6	ASSKGLAATDTQY
-	TRBJ2-1	TRBV7-3	ASSVGQGRVLRMF
-	TRBJ2-5	TRBV11-3	ASSLDPGAGQETQY
few	TRBJ2-7	TRBV5-6	ASRKGTGGPSEQY
-	TRBJ2-7	TRBV4-2	ASSQAVGYRESTYEQY
-	TRBJ2-2	TRBV6-2/TRBV6-3	ASSYSIRGTRTGELF
few	TRBJ2-1	TRBV20-1	SASWDRGGYNEQF
few	TRBJ1-1	TRBV5-5	ASSLGTGHTEAF
many	TRBJ2-3	TRBV4-2	ASSLRTSGGTSTDTQY
few	TRBJ2-5	TRBV10-3	AISEWIQETQY
-	TRBJ1-1	TRBV6-1	ASSEGPGLNTEAF
many	TRBJ2-7	TRBV27	ASSIGLGYEQY
few	TRBJ2-2	TRBV3-1	ASSQDETGELF
few	TRBJ2-3	TRBV20-1	SARGTVGTDTQY
few	TRBJ2-5	TRBV29-1	SIRQGGQETQY